This T cell receptor (beta chain) was sequenced during a study of control samples from healthy donors and cancer patients. The V and J ends lost 10 bases and 1 base respectively, with 13 bases between them. Germline assignment: CDR1 SGHTA and CDR2 FQGNSA. The CDR3 consists of 13 residues. Measured with immunoSEQ multiplex PCR; TCRdb has only the in-frame clones, and not every one. The sample lists fewer than 120,000 clones; over 75% were seen once. The TCR sequence derives from a woman aged 55-70 years with lung cancer. Sequenced material: PBMCs. The V and J genes are TRBV7-2 and TRBJ1-1; D remains unclear. The chain's CDR3 is CATRWAANTEAFF. The CDR3 coding sequence is TGTGCCACACGATGGGCGGCGAACACTGAAGCTTTCTTT.